This T cell receptor (beta chain) derives from a study of T-cell memory formation after mild COVID-19. One entry per CDR3 protein, called by TCRdb with MiXCR from the 5' RACE reads. There are fewer than 650,000 distinct CDR3 sequences in the sample; about 20% occur only once, and around 8.4% lies in the top ten. From germline, CDR1 is SGHRS and CDR2 YFSETQ. V dropped 0 bases and J dropped 2 bases, with 11 bases sitting between them. The length of the CDR3 is 15 residues. This clonotype was counted ten times or more. Sequencing was done on a sample of PBMCs or a T cell subset sorted from them (not recorded which). This receptor was taken from an adult woman who had mild COVID-19 (a few samples of this study predate the infection). Cell type and time point are not known. V is TRBV5-1 and J is TRBJ2-5; perhaps TRBD1 as D (6 bases). The DNA for the CDR3 is TGCGCCAGCAGCTTGGATGGTAGGGGGCAAGAGACCCAGTACTTC. Amino acid sequence: CASSLDGRGQETQYF.